What follows are 16 T cell receptor beta chains derived from one specimen sequenced in a study of T cell repertoires in cytomegalovirus infection. TCRdb reprocessed the reads via MiXCR and lists one record per CDR3 protein. Here the sample spans around 350,000 distinct CDR3 sequences, roughly 18% being singletons. Specimen: PBMCs. The receptors come from a human donor in good health (CMV status not recorded). Some clones in this sample may be carry-over from other donors' samples.

This chain uses TRBV2 with TRBJ1-2; TRBD1 agrees at 9 bases. The germline V gene has CDR1 SNHLY and CDR2 FYNNEI. V shed 6 bases, J shed 7 bases, and the junction held 9 bases outside the gene matches. CDR3 length: 14 amino acids. In DNA, the CDR3 is TGTGCCAGCAGCCCGGACAGGGGACGATCTGGCTACACCTTC. This gives the protein CASSPDRGRSGYTF.

This clonotype was detected a few times. The rearrangement links TRBV6-5 to TRBJ2-7; D is possibly TRBD1 (7 bases). This CDR3 is 15 amino acids long. Trimming took off 6 bases at V and 6 bases at J, with 21 bases between the two ends. Per germline, CDR1 MNHEY and CDR2 SVGAGI. Here the CDR3 reads CASSLQGPLGSEQYF. CDR3 in DNA: TGTGCCAGCAGCCTACAGGGGCCCCTCGGGAGCGAGCAGTACTTC.

This clonotype was counted at least ten times. This chain uses TRBV4-3 with TRBJ2-1; D not resolved. V dropped 1 base and J dropped 10 bases, with 20 bases sitting between them. The CDR3 has 16 amino acids. Germline loops: CDR1 LGHNA, CDR2 YSLEER. CDR3 region: CASSQGGTGWVAEQFF. The CDR3 DNA sequence: TGCGCCAGCAGCCAAGGAGGTACCGGGTGGGTTGCCGAGCAGTTCTTC.

The chain has TRBV20-1 and TRBJ1-1; TRBD1 might be the D (5 bases). V was pared by 3 bases and J by 0 bases, with 8 bases between. CDR1 DFQATT and CDR2 SNEGSKA come from the germline V gene (reference sequence). The CDR3 sequence is 13 residues long. The CDR3 DNA follows: TGCAGTGCTAGCGGGGGGGTGAACACTGAAGCTTTCTTT. It yields the protein CSASGGVNTEAFF.

This clonotype was observed a handful of times. The chain employs TRBV20-1 and TRBJ1-1, with D perhaps matching TRBD1 (6 bases). CDR1 is DFQATT, CDR2 SNEGSKA, per germline (reference sequence). V dropped 2 bases and J dropped 3 bases, with 13 bases sitting between them. This CDR3 comprises 14 residues. The CDR3 DNA follows: TGCAGTGCTAGATCAAACAGGGTCTACACTGAAGCTTTCTTT. It translates to CSARSNRVYTEAFF.

This clonotype has at least ten counts. This chain uses TRBV7-8 with TRBJ2-3, with TRBD2 matching over 7 bases. With V trimmed by 4 bases and J by 0 bases, 7 bases remained unmatched. The germline V gene has CDR1 SGHVS and CDR2 FQNEAQ. CDR3 length equals 16 residues. CDR3 nucleotide sequence: TGTGCCAGCAGCTACATAGGACTAGTCAGCACAGATACGCAGTATTTT. Protein product: CASSYIGLVSTDTQYF.

This clonotype was seen just once. The chain joins TRBV29-1 to TRBJ2-5; 8 bases map to TRBD2. Germline trimming cut 2 bases from V and 4 bases from J; bases unmatched to any gene: 3. This CDR3 contains 13 residues. The germline V gene has CDR1 SQVTM and CDR2 ANQGSEA. The CDR3 coding sequence is TGCAGCGTTGAAAGCGGGAGAGGAGAGACCCAGTACTTC. This gives the protein CSVESGRGETQYF. The variable domain in full, completed from reference TRBV29-1 and TRBJ2-5, reads SAVISQKPSRDICQRGTSLTIQCQVDSQVTMMFWYRQQPGQSLTLIATANQGSEATYESGFVIDKFPISRPNLTFSTLTVSNMSPEDSSIYLCSVESGRGETQYFGPGTRLLVL.

This clonotype occurred a few times. For the CDR3, the DNA is TGCGCCAGCAGCCAAGATGGGTGGACGCGGCCCCAGCATTTT. Residues: CASSQDGWTRPQHF. V is TRBV4-1 and J is TRBJ1-5, with no clear D. Trimming took 0 bases from V and 9 from J, leaving 12 bases between them. Germline loops: CDR1 MGHRA, CDR2 YSYEKL. CDR3 length equals 14 residues.

V usage is TRBV12-3 or TRBV12-4 and J usage is TRBJ2-5; 7 bases map to TRBD1. The CDR3 extends over 16 amino acids. V dropped 5 bases and J dropped 1; count of bases not matched to a gene: 10. The CDR3 DNA reads TGTGCCAGCAGTGGTACGCCCGGGACAGCCCAAGAGACCCAGTACTTC. Translating gives CASSGTPGTAQETQYF.

This clonotype showed up just a few times. The V call is TRBV6-1, the J call TRBJ2-3; perhaps TRBD2 as D (6 bases). Germline V gene data show CDR1 as MNHNS and CDR2 as SASEGT. The CDR3 consists of 13 residues. V lost 5 bases and J 6 bases, leaving 12 bases between the germline ends. In nucleotides, the CDR3 is TGTGCCAGCAGTATGGGGGGTAGGGATACGCAGTATTTT. This translates into CASSMGGRDTQYF.

In this sample, this clonotype turned up many times. The chain recombines TRBV6-5 with TRBJ1-1; maybe TRBD1 (6 bases). The CDR3 length is 13 residues. Trimming removed 10 bases at V and 5 bases at J, with 17 bases between. Germline-derived CDR1 and CDR2 are MNHEY and SVGAGI. The CDR3 coding sequence is TGTGCCACCCGCAGGGGTCGGGAAACTGAAGCTTTCTTT. This codes for CATRRGRETEAFF.

V gene TRBV20-1 combines with J gene TRBJ2-1; 15 nucleotides line up with TRBD2. The CDR3 has 12 amino acids. V lost 6 bases and J lost 12; bases outside the gene matches: 3. Germline V gene lookup returns CDR1 DFQATT and CDR2 SNEGSKA (reference sequence). Written as DNA, the CDR3 is TGCAGTGCCCGGACTAGCGGGAGGGTGCAGTTCTTC. Encoded protein: CSARTSGRVQFF.

This clonotype was observed a handful of times. The genes are TRBV27 and TRBJ2-7; the D is unclear. Germline-derived CDR1 and CDR2 are MNHEY and SMNVEV (reference sequence). V lost 6 bases and J lost 0, with 15 bases in between. The CDR3 is 15 amino acids. CDR3 bases: TGTGCCAGCAGACCCGGACCTCTGAGCTCCTACGAGCAGTACTTC. This encodes CASRPGPLSSYEQYF.

This clonotype was picked up many times. This chain joins TRBV20-1 and TRBJ2-1, with D unresolved. V was clipped by 6 bases and J by 0 bases, with 12 bases between them. This CDR3 comprises 14 residues. CDR1 is DFQATT, CDR2 SNEGSKA, per germline (reference sequence). The CDR3 sequence: CSAARLSSYNEQFF. Here the CDR3 DNA reads TGCAGTGCCGCCCGACTGAGCTCCTACAATGAGCAGTTCTTC.

This clonotype showed up just a few times. The rearrangement uses TRBV19 and TRBJ2-1; TRBD2 aligns across 10 bases. This CDR3 spans 17 amino acids. CDR1 is LNHDA and CDR2 is SQIVND in the germline V gene (reference sequence). The J segment lost 4 bases and the V segment lost 5 bases, leaving 11 bases of the junction unmatched. The CDR3 coding sequence is TGTGCCAGTAGTCTCCGCCTTAGCGGGGGGCCTTACAATGAGCAGTTCTTC. This sequence encodes CASSLRLSGGPYNEQFF.

In its sample, this clonotype was seen many times. The chain has TRBV7-2 and TRBJ1-2; no clear D gene. V lost 0 bases and J 6 bases, leaving 14 bases between the germline ends. This CDR3 has 15 residues. Germline CDR1 and CDR2: SGHTA and FQGNSA. The CDR3 reads CASSLAGGSEDGYTF. DNA of the CDR3: TGTGCCAGCAGCTTAGCGGGCGGGAGTGAGGATGGCTACACCTTC.